This TCR beta chain stems from a study of blood T cell repertoires in COVID-19 (dated by TCRdb to the early 2020s). Some background on the complete study: Collaborator samples came from the United States, Italy and Spain and covered acute and convalescent phases of COVID-19. Deeply sampled blood TCRbeta repertoires from subjects exposed to, actively infected with, or recovered from COVID-19 were included in the dataset. Nearly every sample came with metadata listing a de-identified subject ID, COVID-19 status, age in years and sex. HLA class I and class II types, where available, came from metadata supplied by the sample provider rather than from assay-based typing. The prospective study material was composed of cDNA or gDNA derived from T cells, B-cell-depleted T cells, or PBMCs. The repertoires were released in a freely available public database intended as a resource for research on the immune response to SARS-CoV-2. Samples came from the ongoing ImmuneRACE study (first 160 participants) plus 1,254 subjects from 6 global collaborators.

TCRbeta CDR3 regions were amplified from genomic DNA using the immunoSEQ Assay, a bias-controlled multiplex PCR. The authors' analysis ran thus. Within the assay, amplification of reference gene primers was used to estimate how many nucleated cells each sample contained. To quantify the absolute abundance of each unique TCRbeta CDR3 rearrangement, sequence reads were collapsed and filtered. For each sample, productive Simpson clonality was calculated by taking the square root of Simpson's diversity index across productive rearrangements. TCRdb provides this immuneACCESS table in a form limited to in-frame rearrangements. Some clones are lacking; in checked studies, under half of them reflect an unresolved V gene, and why the rest are absent is not known. That table furnishes V, J and clone size, whereas the DNA furnished D and trimming. Across this sample there are more than 100,000 clones, with around three quarters seen only once. 3% to 4.5% of the sample rests with the top ten.

Broad study findings and their caveats: The amount of clinical and demographic metadata varied by source and participant and was provided uncurated.

Collaborating institutions collected whole blood in K2EDTA tubes following their own protocols. For TCRbeta analysis, collaborators shipped samples in one of three forms: frozen whole blood, isolated PBMCs, or DNA extracted from either of those sample types. According to the germline V gene (reference sequence), CDR1 reads LGHDT and CDR2 reads YNNKEL. The CDR3 numbers 14 residues from cysteine through phenylalanine. The kept DNA is CDR3 alone, 42 bases in frame from the first base. V is pared back by 4 bases and J by 3 bases, with 10 bases lying between the germline termini. In its sample, this clone was seen a few times. What this receptor recognizes is not known. Base qualities were left out, and no much larger clone turns up one base away.

The V and J segments used are TRBV3-1 (or the pseudogene TRBV3-2) and TRBJ1-5, with the D gene not confidently named. This TCR was sampled from a woman aged 80 or over with acute or convalescent COVID-19. Material: peripheral blood. The CDR3 sequence is CASSRRQDNQPQHF. The sequenced DNA: TGTGCCAGCAGCCGACGACAAGACAATCAGCCCCAGCATTTT.